These 30 T cell receptor beta chains share one sample of origin, sequenced in a study of T cell responses to AZD1222 COVID-19 vaccine. Clones were sequenced by immunoSEQ multiplex PCR, and TCRdb holds only the in-frame ones, with some missing. The data show roughly 100,000 clones, approximately 88% seen once. The source was peripheral blood, collected on day 0 of AZD1222 vaccination. These receptors were obtained from an adult in good health.

V usage is TRBV14 and J usage is TRBJ2-7; 9 bases are shared with TRBD1. Germline assignment: CDR1 SGHDN and CDR2 FVKESK. The CDR3 covers 16 residues. Trimming took 0 bases from V and 0 from J; bases not matched to a gene: 3. The CDR3 sequence: CASSQDGTGSSYEQYF. The CDR3 DNA reads as TGTGCCAGCAGCCAAGACGGGACAGGGAGCTCCTACGAGCAGTACTTC.

This chain connects TRBV28 to TRBJ2-5; 10 positions agree with TRBD1. The V and J ends lost 5 bases and 5 bases, in that order; junction bases with no gene match: 8. The CDR3 length is 15 residues. Germline V gene sequence: CDR1 MDHEN, CDR2 SYDVKM. DNA for the CDR3: TGTGCCAGCAGTGAACCGGGACAGGGGACGGAGACCCAGTACTTC. Translating it yields CASSEPGQGTETQYF.

The chain combines TRBV7-9 with TRBJ2-3; 13 nucleotides align to TRBD2. V lost 5 bases to trimming and J lost 2 bases; unmatched junction nucleotides: 10. The CDR3 runs 18 residues. Per the germline V gene, CDR1 is SEHNR and CDR2 is FQNEAQ (reference sequence). CDR3 residues: CASSAPGLAGKYTDTQYF. The CDR3 nucleotides read TGTGCCAGCAGCGCTCCGGGACTAGCGGGGAAATACACAGATACGCAGTATTTT.

J is TRBJ1-2 and V is TRBV4-1; D gene unclear. V lost 0 bases and J 5 bases, leaving 10 bases between the germline ends. Germline CDR1 reads MGHRA; CDR2 reads YSYEKL. The CDR3 has 14 residues. The CDR3 is CASSQDRGSYGYTF. CDR3 nucleotides: TGCGCCAGCAGCCAAGATCGAGGGTCTTATGGCTACACCTTC.

The rearrangement links TRBV6-1 to TRBJ1-6; D gene ambiguous. The CDR3 runs to 14 residues. Trimming pared 0 bases from V and 6 bases from J, leaving 6 bases between. The germline V gene encodes CDR1 MNHNS and CDR2 SASEGT. CDR3: CASSEASVNSPLHF. The CDR3 DNA follows: TGTGCCAGCAGTGAAGCCTCGGTTAATTCACCCCTCCACTTT.

This clone appeared a single time. The chain links TRBV11-2 to TRBJ1-5, with D unclear. This CDR3 is 13 amino acids long. With 2 bases removed from V and 0 bases from J, the gap between germline ends came to 2 bases. Looked up from germline, CDR1 is SGHAT and CDR2 is FQNNGV. CDR3 sequence (DNA): TGTGCCAGCAGCTTAACTAGCAATCAGCCCCAGCATTTT. Amino acids: CASSLTSNQPQHF.

V is TRBV6-2 or TRBV6-3 and J is TRBJ1-1; D uncertain. This CDR3 has 11 residues. The V gene lost 5 bases and the J gene lost 4 bases, with 5 bases spanning the gap. CDR1 MNHEY and CDR2 SVGEGT come from the germline V gene. The CDR3 here is CASSGPTEAFF. CDR3 DNA: TGTGCCAGCAGTGGGCCCACTGAAGCTTTCTTT.

V usage is TRBV12-5 and J usage is TRBJ1-1, with D perhaps matching TRBD1 (5 bases). Trimming cost V 0 bases and J 6 bases, with 14 bases left between them. Looked up from germline, CDR1 is LGHNT and CDR2 is FRNRAP. The CDR3 contains 15 residues. The CDR3 is CASGLVAGTLAEAFF. As DNA, the CDR3 is TGTGCTAGTGGTTTGGTAGCCGGGACTCTCGCTGAAGCTTTCTTT.

The chain uses TRBV11-2 and TRBJ2-1; unclear D gene. Trimming stripped 8 bases from V and 9 bases from J, with 20 bases between. CDR3 length: 14 amino acids. Per germline, CDR1 SGHAT and CDR2 FQNNGV. CDR3 amino acids: CASSLPRWHPEQFF. The CDR3 DNA follows: TGTGCCAGCTCACTCCCCCGGTGGCACCCTGAGCAGTTCTTC.

The rearrangement uses TRBV6-5 and TRBJ2-1, with 12 positions matching TRBD2. Germline V gene lookup returns CDR1 MNHEY and CDR2 SVGAGI. V lost 2 bases to trimming and J lost 9 bases; unmatched junction nucleotides: 5. The CDR3 loop spans 15 amino acids. CDR3 region: CASSYPGLAGPEQFF. The DNA of the CDR3 is TGTGCCAGCAGTTACCCCGGACTAGCGGGGCCTGAGCAGTTCTTC.

The chain uses TRBV19 and TRBJ2-3; D gene uncertain. Trimming removed 6 bases from V and 4 bases from J, with 8 bases in between. CDR1 LNHDA and CDR2 SQIVND come from the germline V gene (reference sequence). The CDR3 runs 12 residues. CDR3 in amino acids: CASSSIADTQYF. CDR3 DNA sequence: TGTGCCAGTAGCAGTATAGCAGATACGCAGTATTTT.

This clone was seen only a few times. Within the sample, other DNA sequences also encode this same CDR3. The chain combines TRBV4-2 with TRBJ1-2; 8 bases fit TRBD1. This CDR3 comprises 16 residues. The germline CDR1 and CDR2 sequences are LGHNA and YNFKEQ. J gave up 1 base and V 0 bases, and 4 bases lay outside the gene matches. The CDR3 sequence: CASSQDPGGSNYGYTF. DNA of the CDR3: TGTGCCAGCAGCCAAGATCCAGGGGGCAGTAACTATGGCTACACCTTC.

This rearrangement joins TRBV25-1 to TRBJ1-5, with 7 nucleotides matching TRBD1. V shed 0 bases and J 10 bases; nucleotides not matched to a gene: 6. Germline V CDR1 and CDR2: MGHDK, SYGVNS. The CDR3 runs 14 residues. CDR3: CASSEYGDSKPQHF. For the CDR3, the DNA is TGTGCCAGCAGTGAATATGGGGACAGCAAACCCCAGCATTTT.

The V call is TRBV19, the J call TRBJ2-6; no clear D gene. This CDR3 spans 17 amino acids. CDR1 is LNHDA, CDR2 SQIVND, per germline (reference sequence). V was cut by 2 bases and J by 2 bases, with 13 bases left in between. The CDR3, as DNA: TGTGCCAGTAGTATAACCCATACCACAACTGGGGCCAACGTCCTGACTTTC. This translates into CASSITHTTTGANVLTF.

This clone was found a few times. The chain has TRBV29-1 and TRBJ2-1; D may be TRBD2 (6 bases). V lost 5 bases and J 4 bases, leaving 12 bases between the germline ends. CDR3 length: 13 residues. Per the germline V gene, CDR1 is SQVTM and CDR2 is ANQGSEA. The chain's CDR3 is CSVRRAGYNEQFF. The DNA for the CDR3 is TGCAGCGTTCGGAGGGCGGGATACAATGAGCAGTTCTTC.

This clone has only one observation. The V gene is TRBV11-3, the J gene TRBJ2-1; D unresolved. The germline CDR1 and CDR2 sequences are SGHNT and YENEEA. The CDR3 consists of 11 residues. The V end was cut by 0 bases, the J end by 12 bases, with 6 bases between. The DNA of the CDR3 is TGTGCCAGCAGCTTAGAAATAGGGCAGTTCTTC. This sequence encodes CASSLEIGQFF. The whole variable domain, remainder taken from reference TRBV11-3 and TRBJ2-1, is EAGVVQSPRYKIIEKKQPVAFWCNPISGHNTLYWYLQNLGQGPELLIRYENEEAVDDSQLPKDRFSAERLKGVDSTLKIQPAELGDSAVYLCASSLEIGQFFGPGTRLTVL.

This rearrangement joins TRBV10-3 to TRBJ2-7; 10 nucleotides align to TRBD2. Germline CDR1 and CDR2: ENHRY and SYGVKD. Trimming took 7 bases from V and 5 from J; bases not matched to a gene: 8. The CDR3 is made up of 14 amino acids. This CDR3 is CAITASGRRDEQYF. The CDR3 DNA reads as TGTGCCATCACCGCTAGCGGGAGACGCGACGAGCAGTACTTC.

V gene TRBV6-5 combines with J gene TRBJ1-2; 7 bases map to TRBD1. Unmatched junction bases numbered 13, after V lost 9 bases and J lost 6 bases. CDR3 length: 14 residues. The germline CDR1 and CDR2 sequences are MNHEY and SVGAGI. CDR3 region: CASRTGTAWDGYTF. CDR3 bases: TGTGCCAGTAGGACCGGGACAGCCTGGGATGGCTACACCTTC.

The V call is TRBV24-1, the J call TRBJ1-2; the D gene is possibly TRBD1 (6 bases). Trimming stripped 7 bases from V and 7 bases from J, with 12 bases between. CDR3 length: 12 amino acids. Germline V gives CDR1 KGHDR, CDR2 SFDVKD. The CDR3 is CATSYREGGYTF. CDR3 in DNA: TGTGCCACCAGCTACAGGGAGGGTGGCTACACCTTC.

This chain connects TRBV7-2 to TRBJ2-1; TRBD2 matches at 7 bases. Trimming removed 5 bases from V and 8 bases from J; junction bases left unmatched: 9. This CDR3 comprises 14 residues. Germline V gene lookup returns CDR1 SGHTA and CDR2 FQGNSA. The CDR3 nucleotides are TGTGCCAGCAGCCCCTGGGGGGGGAGGCATGAGCAGTTCTTC. Its protein is CASSPWGGRHEQFF.

The table lists this clone with a count of one. The chain recombines TRBV7-9 with TRBJ1-6; 7 bases are shared with TRBD1. V dropped 5 bases and J dropped 7; count of bases not matched to a gene: 5. This CDR3 comprises 14 residues. Germline loops: CDR1 SEHNR, CDR2 FQNEAQ (reference sequence). CDR3 sequence (DNA): TGTGCCAGCAGCCAGACAGGGTACAATTCACCCCTCCACTTT. Its protein is CASSQTGYNSPLHF.

The chain links TRBV15 to TRBJ1-4; 7 nucleotides line up with TRBD1. Germline assignment: CDR1 LNHNV and CDR2 YYDKDF (reference sequence). J was trimmed by 5 bases and V by 4 bases; bases with no gene match: 7. The CDR3 length is 15 residues. CDR3: CATSTRTGLNEKLFF. The CDR3 DNA reads TGTGCCACCAGCACCAGGACAGGTCTGAATGAAAAACTGTTTTTT. The whole variable domain, filled in from reference TRBV15 and TRBJ1-4, reads DAMVIQNPRYQVTQFGKPVTLSCSQTLNHNVMYWYQQKSSQAPKLLFHYYDKDFNNEADTPDNFQSRRPNTSFCFLDIRSPGLGDTAMYLCATSTRTGLNEKLFFGSGTQLSVL.

The rearrangement links TRBV10-3 to TRBJ2-1; D may be TRBD2 (6 bases). V was trimmed by 1 base and J by 5 bases, leaving 9 bases between them. The V gene's germline CDR1 is ENHRY and CDR2 SYGVKD. The CDR3 totals 14 residues. The CDR3 region is CAISEWRDDNEQFF. CDR3 bases: TGTGCCATCAGTGAGTGGCGGGATGACAATGAGCAGTTCTTC.

V usage is TRBV28 and J usage is TRBJ1-2, with a weak D call TRBD1 (5 bases). This CDR3 region has 15 residues. Germline CDR1 and CDR2: MDHEN and SYDVKM. Trimming removed 6 bases from V and 8 bases from J, with 22 bases in between. In DNA, the CDR3 is TGTGCCAGCAGCTCCCCAACCCAGGGAATGAGGGGCTACACCTTC. This translates into CASSSPTQGMRGYTF.

The sample holds one count of this clone. Here the CDR3 DNA reads TGTGCCAGCAGTTTATTAGGGTATGGCTACACCTTC. Protein product: CASSLLGYGYTF. V gene TRBV12-3 or TRBV12-4 combines with J gene TRBJ1-2; D remains unclear. V shed 2 bases and J shed 5 bases, with 6 bases lying between them. The CDR3 runs 12 residues.

The chain has TRBV28 and TRBJ2-7, with TRBD1 identical over 8 bases. The CDR3 length is 16 residues. J lost 3 bases, V lost 8 bases, and 15 bases had no gene match. The germline V gene has CDR1 MDHEN and CDR2 SYDVKM. The CDR3 sequence: CASHGQGAHGSYEQYF. The DNA of the CDR3 is TGTGCCAGCCATGGGCAGGGGGCGCACGGTAGCTACGAGCAGTACTTC.

This chain uses TRBV30 with TRBJ2-7; 10 nucleotides agree with TRBD2. The CDR3 contains 14 residues. V lost 0 bases and J lost 8; bases outside the gene matches: 7. CDR1 is GTSNPN and CDR2 is SVGIG in the germline V gene (reference sequence). The CDR3, as DNA: TGTGCCTGGAGTGTAGCGGGGGGGGCAGGTCAGCAGTACGTC. This translates into CAWSVAGGAGQQYV.

This sequence joins TRBV7-8 and TRBJ1-5, with a possible D match to TRBD1 (5 bases). This CDR3 has 15 amino acids. V gave up 6 bases and J gave up 3 bases, with 15 bases separating them. Germline V gene lookup returns CDR1 SGHVS and CDR2 FQNEAQ. The CDR3 nucleotides are TGTGCCAGCAGGGCTTGGGAGGGGTCCAATCAGCCCCAGCATTTT. Its translation is CASRAWEGSNQPQHF.

This chain connects TRBV5-1 to TRBJ1-1; unclear D gene. V shed 4 bases and J shed 3 bases, with 16 bases lying between them. Germline-derived CDR1 and CDR2 are SGHRS and YFSETQ. The CDR3 covers 15 residues. CDR3 protein: CASSPLGFSHTEAFF. In DNA, the CDR3 is TGCGCCAGCAGCCCATTGGGGTTCTCGCACACTGAAGCTTTCTTT.

The chain joins TRBV19 to TRBJ2-3, with D perhaps TRBD2 (5 bases). With 3 bases removed from V and 1 base from J, the gap between germline ends came to 11 bases. Germline V gene sequence: CDR1 LNHDA, CDR2 SQIVND (reference sequence). The CDR3 consists of 15 residues. In DNA, the CDR3 is TGTGCCAGTAGTATGAGGGAGTTGGGCACAGATACGCAGTATTTT. The encoded protein is CASSMRELGTDTQYF.